This TCR beta chain emerged from a study of blood T cell repertoires in COVID-19. This clone has just one count. The CDR3 consists of 15 residues. Germline V gene sequence: CDR1 SNHLY, CDR2 FYNNEI. V gave up 7 bases and J gave up 5 bases; unmatched junction bases: 8. Assay used: immunoSEQ multiplex PCR; TCRdb lists only in-frame clones, some missing. The sample lists 120,000 or so clones; roughly 89% were seen once. V and J are TRBV2 and TRBJ2-7; 13 bases line up with TRBD2. The source of this sequence is a man in his forties with acute or convalescent COVID-19. Sequencing was performed on peripheral blood. CDR3: CASNLLAGGLDEQYF. CDR3 in DNA: TGTGCCAGCAACCTACTAGCGGGAGGGCTGGACGAGCAGTACTTC.